Each of the 30 T cell receptor beta chains below was sequenced from the same sample in a study of metastatic and nonmetastatic thyroid tumors. TCRdb re-processed the PCR reads through MiXCR. The sample shows roughly 13,000 clones, 25% to 35% of them seen only once. All patients were untreated before thyroid surgery. Sequenced sample: tumor tissue. The receptors derive from a female donor with papillary thyroid cancer or a benign thyroid nodule (not recorded which). Some clones in this sample may be carry-over from other donors' samples.

The sample holds one count of this clone. The chain joins TRBV20-1 to TRBJ2-7; tentative D call: TRBD1 (5 bases). The CDR3 is 11 residues long. Germline-derived CDR1 and CDR2 are DFQATT and SNEGSKA (reference sequence). V dropped 5 bases and J dropped 10 bases, with 15 bases sitting between them. The CDR3 DNA reads TGCAGTGCTTTGACAGTGTTGTCCCAGTACTTC. Translation: CSALTVLSQYF.

This clone has ten or more counts. This chain uses TRBV4-1 with TRBJ1-1; D is unclear. The V end lost 2 bases, the J end lost 6 bases, and 7 bases lay between the germline ends. This CDR3 region has 12 residues. Germline V gene sequence: CDR1 MGHRA, CDR2 YSYEKL. Written as DNA, the CDR3 is TGCGCCAGCAGCCAAACCCCCTCTGAAGCTTTCTTT. Its protein product is CASSQTPSEAFF.

As concerns this clone: Because the CDR3 is missing its conserved closing phenylalanine or tryptophan, this is likely a read error. The chain has TRBV19 and TRBJ2-7; D gene ambiguous. Deletions cut 2 bases from V and 6 bases from J, with 8 bases between. This CDR3 has 12 amino acids. The germline CDR1 and CDR2 sequences are LNHDA and SQIVND (reference sequence). DNA of the CDR3: TGTGCCAGTAGTATATCCGGTGGCGAGCAGTACATC. This encodes CASSISGGEQYI.

V and J are TRBV12-3 or TRBV12-4 and TRBJ2-5; perhaps TRBD1 as D (5 bases). This CDR3 contains 16 residues. V lost 5 bases to trimming and J lost 0 bases, with 16 bases between them. The CDR3 protein is CASSPPRVAYQETQYF. Written as DNA, the CDR3 is TGTGCCAGCAGTCCCCCCAGGGTAGCTTACCAAGAGACCCAGTACTTC.

This chain connects TRBV28 to TRBJ2-7; 13 bases are a match to TRBD2. V lost 3 bases and J lost 7; bases outside the gene matches: 6. Germline V lookup: CDR1 MDHEN, CDR2 SYDVKM. The CDR3 runs 15 residues. The CDR3 bases are TGTGCCAGCAGTTTTGGACTAGCGGGAGTTCGGGAGCAGTACTTC. It is translated as CASSFGLAGVREQYF.

DNA of the CDR3: TGTGCCAGCAGCCAGGGACTAGTCAGGGAGAATGAGCAGTTCTTC. Translating it yields CASSQGLVRENEQFF. The chain employs TRBV11-2 and TRBJ2-1, with 8 positions matching TRBD2. The CDR3 is 15 residues long. V lost 5 bases to trimming and J lost 7 bases; unmatched junction nucleotides: 10. Germline loops: CDR1 SGHAT, CDR2 FQNNGV.

V is TRBV12-3 or TRBV12-4 and J is TRBJ2-3, with D perhaps matching TRBD1 (5 bases). The CDR3 consists of 12 residues. Trimming removed 3 bases from V and 4 bases from J, with 5 bases in between. The CDR3 protein is CASSFRADTQYF. The CDR3 nucleotides are TGTGCCAGCAGTTTCAGGGCAGATACGCAGTATTTT.

This clone is deemed medium-sized (0.01 to 0.1%). The genes are TRBV10-1 and TRBJ2-2; D unclear. With 0 bases removed from V and 6 bases from J, the gap between germline ends came to 5 bases. Per the germline V gene, CDR1 is WNHNN and CDR2 is SYGVQD (reference sequence). The CDR3 sequence is 13 residues long. CDR3 nucleotide sequence: TGCGCCAGCAGTGAGTCTTTTGCCGGGGAGCTGTTTTTT. Protein product: CASSESFAGELFF.

This chain connects TRBV10-2 to TRBJ1-2; weak D call: TRBD1 (5 bases). The CDR3 spans 14 residues. V was clipped by 3 bases and J by 4 bases, with 12 bases between them. In germline, CDR1 is WSHSY, CDR2 SAAADI. This CDR3 is CASSEGRGGYGYTF. In DNA, the CDR3 is TGCGCCAGCAGTGAAGGGAGGGGCGGCTATGGCTACACCTTC.

The rearrangement uses TRBV25-1 and TRBJ1-5; 10 positions match TRBD1. Germline trimming cut 6 bases from V and 5 bases from J; bases unmatched to any gene: 4. This CDR3 spans 14 amino acids. The germline gives CDR1 MGHDK, CDR2 SYGVNS. The CDR3: CASSQTGGYQPQHF. The CDR3 DNA is TGTGCCAGCAGCCAGACAGGGGGCTATCAGCCCCAGCATTTT. Full variable domain (missing parts from reference TRBV25-1 and TRBJ1-5): EADIYQTPRYLVIGTGKKITLECSQTMGHDKMYWYQQDPGMELHLIHYSYGVNSTEKGDLSSESTVSRIRTEHFPLTLESARPSHTSQYLCASSQTGGYQPQHFGDGTRLSIL.

This clone has a count of ten or more. The chain employs TRBV11-3 and TRBJ2-2, with 8 bases that match TRBD2. Germline V lookup: CDR1 SGHNT, CDR2 YENEEA. V shed 4 bases, J shed 4 bases, and the junction held 2 bases outside the gene matches. The CDR3 consists of 14 residues. CDR3 bases: TGTGCCAGCAGCTACGGGGGGGTCACCGGGGAGCTGTTTTTT. This sequence encodes CASSYGGVTGELFF.

V gene TRBV9 combines with J gene TRBJ2-7; D may match TRBD1 or TRBD2 (6 bases each). Germline lookup yields CDR1 SGDLS and CDR2 YYNGEE. This CDR3 is 16 amino acids long. V was shortened by 4 bases and J by 0 bases, with 17 bases between the two germline ends. The CDR3 spells CASSPGEADSSYEQYF. In DNA form, the CDR3 reads TGTGCCAGCAGCCCAGGGGAGGCGGATAGCTCCTACGAGCAGTACTTC. Combining the CDR3 with reference TRBV9 and TRBJ2-7 gives the whole variable domain DSGVTQTPKHLITATGQRVTLRCSPRSGDLSVYWYQQSLDQGLQFLIQYYNGEERAKGNILERFSAQQFPDLHSELNLSSLELGDSALYFCASSPGEADSSYEQYFGPGTRLTVT.

The genes are TRBV30 and TRBJ1-1; TRBD1 might be the D (5 bases). V dropped 5 bases and J dropped 3 bases, with 19 bases sitting between them. The CDR3 consists of 15 residues. CDR1 GTSNPN and CDR2 SVGIG come from the germline V gene (reference sequence). The CDR3 is CAWGRGDGVDTEAFF. As DNA, the CDR3 is TGTGCCTGGGGCCGGGGGGATGGGGTGGACACTGAAGCTTTCTTT.

This rearrangement joins TRBV6-5 to TRBJ2-5; 7 bases match TRBD1. V shed 2 bases and J 4 bases; nucleotides not matched to a gene: 7. CDR1 and CDR2 from the germline V gene are MNHEY and SVGAGI. CDR3 length: 15 amino acids. The CDR3 DNA reads as TGTGCCAGCAGTTACCCGACAGGGAGCTTAGAGACCCAGTACTTC. It specifies CASSYPTGSLETQYF.

V is TRBV5-1 and J is TRBJ2-3, with a weak D call TRBD1 (5 bases). Trimming removed 3 bases at V and 4 bases at J, with 12 bases between. Germline V gene data show CDR1 as SGHRS and CDR2 as YFSETQ. The CDR3 spans 14 residues. The CDR3: CASSSPQGADTQYF. The CDR3 DNA follows: TGCGCCAGCAGCTCACCCCAGGGCGCAGATACGCAGTATTTT.

On this clone: A read error is possible here, since a much larger clone lies one base away. The chain employs TRBV13 and TRBJ1-1, with 7 nucleotides matching TRBD1. The CDR3 contains 16 residues. Unmatched junction bases numbered 4, after V lost 0 bases and J lost 0 bases. CDR1 is PRHDT and CDR2 is FYEKMQ in the germline V gene (reference sequence). The CDR3 sequence is CASSLGTGTMNTEAFF. CDR3 bases: TGTGCCAGCAGCTTAGGGACAGGGACCATGAACACTGAAGCTTTCTTT.

Ten or more counts support this clone. This rearrangement joins TRBV5-4 to TRBJ1-4; no firm D call. This CDR3 is 12 amino acids long. The germline gives CDR1 SGHNT, CDR2 YYREEE (reference sequence). V shed 4 bases and J shed 6 bases, with 7 bases lying between them. The CDR3 sequence: CASSRTDEKLFF. DNA for the CDR3: TGTGCCAGCAGCCGAACGGATGAAAAACTGTTTTTT.

The chain is built from TRBV4-3 and TRBJ1-2; D gene uncertain. Trimming shortened V by 1 base and J by 7 bases, and 16 bases separated the two germline ends. The germline V gene encodes CDR1 LGHNA and CDR2 YSLEER. The CDR3 contains 15 residues. The DNA of the CDR3 is TGCGCCAGCAGCCAAGGTTTCGCAGGCGGTGGTGGCTACACCTTC. This translates into CASSQGFAGGGGYTF.

The chain links TRBV28 to TRBJ1-2; no firm D call. The V and J ends lost 4 bases and 0 bases respectively, with 12 bases between them. Germline values: CDR1 MDHEN, CDR2 SYDVKM. This CDR3 comprises 15 residues. The CDR3 loop is CASSSPAPPNYGYTF. In DNA, the CDR3 is TGTGCCAGCAGTTCCCCCGCCCCACCTAACTATGGCTACACCTTC.

This chain joins TRBV20-1 and TRBJ2-7; D is uncertain. Trimming removed 5 bases at V and 4 bases at J, with 12 bases between. CDR3 length: 12 residues. Germline V gene lookup returns CDR1 DFQATT and CDR2 SNEGSKA (reference sequence). The CDR3 is CSALSGVYEQYF. CDR3 DNA sequence: TGCAGTGCTCTATCTGGAGTTTACGAGCAGTACTTC.

The chain employs TRBV19 and TRBJ2-7; no clear D gene. This CDR3 contains 14 residues. CDR1 is LNHDA and CDR2 is SQIVND in the germline V gene (reference sequence). V lost 3 bases to trimming and J lost 4 bases, with 13 bases between them. The CDR3 nucleotides read TGTGCCAGTAGTATGGGAATACCCCCGTACGAGCAGTACTTC. Residues: CASSMGIPPYEQYF.

This rearrangement joins TRBV5-1 to TRBJ2-3; 10 bases are a match to TRBD1. CDR3 size: 16 residues. V lost 4 bases, J lost 4 bases, and 9 bases stayed unmatched. Germline CDR1 SGHRS, CDR2 YFSETQ. The CDR3 here is CASSLKTGGMSDTQYF. In DNA, the CDR3 is TGCGCCAGCAGCCTCAAGACAGGGGGCATGTCAGATACGCAGTATTTT.

About this clone: One end of the junction is discordant with germline, which a read error may explain. The chain is built from TRBV5-6 and TRBJ2-1; no clear D. Looked up from germline, CDR1 is SGHDT and CDR2 is YYEEEE. CDR3 length equals 11 residues. CDR3 DNA: TGTGCCAGCAGATTGGCCCGGGTCAAGTTCTTC. As protein: CASRLARVKFF.

Many counts were recorded for this clone. The junction departs from germline at one end; a sequencing error may be responsible. The same CDR3 arises from other DNA sequences in this sample as well. This chain uses TRBV27 with TRBJ1-1, with no clear D. The germline V gene encodes CDR1 MNHEY and CDR2 SMNVEV (reference sequence). This CDR3 is 13 amino acids long. DNA of the CDR3: TGTGCCAGCAGTTTCACACCTAACACCGAAGCTTTCTTT. Translated, it gives CASSFTPNTEAFF.

The table lists this clone with many counts. J is TRBJ2-7 and V is TRBV19; TRBD1 matches 9 bases. This CDR3 comprises 15 residues. V shed 2 bases, J shed 4 bases, and the junction held 6 bases outside the gene matches. Germline V gene sequence: CDR1 LNHDA, CDR2 SQIVND (reference sequence). CDR3 in amino acids: CASSISGTGPYEQYF. CDR3 DNA sequence: TGTGCCAGTAGTATATCGGGGACAGGGCCATACGAGCAGTACTTC.

In its sample, this clone is medium-sized. This chain links TRBV30 with TRBJ1-1; D gene unclear. This CDR3 has 12 amino acids. V was shortened by 4 bases and J by 0 bases, with 6 bases between the two germline ends. Per germline, CDR1 GTSNPN and CDR2 SVGIG (reference sequence). The DNA of the CDR3 is TGTGCCTGGAAGCGGTTGAACACTGAAGCTTTCTTT. It specifies CAWKRLNTEAFF.

This clone was observed a few times. The final CDR3 position lacks the conserved phenylalanine or tryptophan, pointing to a likely read error. V and J are TRBV12-3 or TRBV12-4 and TRBJ1-5, with 8 bases matching TRBD1. The V gene end was trimmed by 10 bases and the J gene end by 6 bases; junction bases not matched to a gene: 14. This CDR3 is 15 amino acids long. The CDR3 is CANNQEGQGSQPQHS. The CDR3 region has the DNA TGTGCCAACAACCAGGAAGGACAGGGCAGTCAGCCCCAGCATTCT.

Of note for this clone: Other nucleotide sequences in the sample specify the same CDR3. The rearrangement joins TRBV4-1 to TRBJ1-1, with D uncertain. Trimming stripped 4 bases from V and 0 bases from J, with 6 bases between. The CDR3 contains 13 residues. Germline CDR1 reads MGHRA; CDR2 reads YSYEKL. The CDR3 spells CASSLGLNTEAFF. The CDR3 DNA reads TGCGCCAGCAGCCTTGGACTGAACACTGAAGCTTTCTTT.

The gene calls are TRBV11-2 and TRBJ2-7; 9 positions agree with TRBD1. Per the germline V gene, CDR1 is SGHAT and CDR2 is FQNNGV. This CDR3 has 15 residues. Germline trimming cut 5 bases from V and 3 bases from J; bases unmatched to any gene: 8. The CDR3 DNA reads as TGTGCCAGCAGCGTCACAGGGGGCAGTTTCTACGAGCAGTACTTC. It encodes CASSVTGGSFYEQYF.

This clone was recorded at least ten times. Because it lacks the conserved phenylalanine or tryptophan at the end, this CDR3 is likely a read error. The DNA is omitted, as the CDR3 cannot be located on it reliably, and the CDR3 follows TCRdb's listing. The chain carries TRBV7-2 and TRBJ2-6; the table's D call of TRBD1 was not tested on the DNA. Per germline, CDR1 SGHTA and CDR2 FQGNSA. The CDR3 extends over 10 residues, inclusive of both ends. The CDR3 sequence: CASSLAVPGQ.